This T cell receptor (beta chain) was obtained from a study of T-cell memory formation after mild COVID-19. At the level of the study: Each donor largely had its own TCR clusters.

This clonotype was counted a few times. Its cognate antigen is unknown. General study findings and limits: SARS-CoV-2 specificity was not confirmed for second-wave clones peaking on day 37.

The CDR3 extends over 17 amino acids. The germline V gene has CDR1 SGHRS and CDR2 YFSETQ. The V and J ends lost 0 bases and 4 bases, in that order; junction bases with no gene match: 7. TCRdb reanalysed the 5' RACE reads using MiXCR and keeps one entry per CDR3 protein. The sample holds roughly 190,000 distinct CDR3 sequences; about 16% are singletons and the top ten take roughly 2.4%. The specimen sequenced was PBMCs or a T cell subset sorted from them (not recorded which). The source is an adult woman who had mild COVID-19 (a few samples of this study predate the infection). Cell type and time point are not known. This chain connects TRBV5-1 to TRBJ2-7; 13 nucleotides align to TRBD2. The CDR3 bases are TGCGCCAGCAGCTTGGCTAGGACTAGCGGGAGTGCGTACGAGCAGTACTTC. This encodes CASSLARTSGSAYEQYF.